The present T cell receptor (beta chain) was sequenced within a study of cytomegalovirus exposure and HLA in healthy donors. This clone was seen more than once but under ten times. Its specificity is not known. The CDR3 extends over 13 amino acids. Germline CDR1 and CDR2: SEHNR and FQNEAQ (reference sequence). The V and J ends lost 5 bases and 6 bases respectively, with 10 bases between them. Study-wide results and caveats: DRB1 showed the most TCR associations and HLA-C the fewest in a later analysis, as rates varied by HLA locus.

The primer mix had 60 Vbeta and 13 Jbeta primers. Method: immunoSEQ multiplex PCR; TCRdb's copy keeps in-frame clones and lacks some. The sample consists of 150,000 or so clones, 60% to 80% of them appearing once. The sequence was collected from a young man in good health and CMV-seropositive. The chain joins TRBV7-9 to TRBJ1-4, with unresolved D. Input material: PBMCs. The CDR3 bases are TGTGCCAGCAGCCGCCAACGAGATGAAAAACTGTTTTTT. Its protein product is CASSRQRDEKLFF.